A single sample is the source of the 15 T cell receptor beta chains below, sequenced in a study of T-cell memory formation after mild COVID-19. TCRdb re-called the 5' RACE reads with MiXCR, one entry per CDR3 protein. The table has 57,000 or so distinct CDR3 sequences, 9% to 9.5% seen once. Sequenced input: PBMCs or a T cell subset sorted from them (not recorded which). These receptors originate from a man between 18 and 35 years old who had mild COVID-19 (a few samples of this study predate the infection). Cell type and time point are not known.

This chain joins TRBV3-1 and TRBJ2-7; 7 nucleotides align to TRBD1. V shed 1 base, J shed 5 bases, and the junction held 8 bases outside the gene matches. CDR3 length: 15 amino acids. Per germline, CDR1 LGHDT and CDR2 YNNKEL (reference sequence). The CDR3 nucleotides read TGTGCCAGCAGCCAAGGGGGAGCAGGGGGAAACGAGCAGTACTTC. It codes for CASSQGGAGGNEQYF.

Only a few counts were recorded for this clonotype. The CDR3 loop is CASSPNPGQAGGGYTF. The CDR3 DNA is TGTGCCAGCAGCCCGAACCCGGGGCAGGCCGGGGGTGGCTACACCTTC. This rearrangement joins TRBV28 to TRBJ1-2, with a tentative D call TRBD1 (5 bases). V shed 6 bases and J shed 7 bases, with 24 bases lying between them. The CDR3 totals 16 residues. Germline lookup yields CDR1 MDHEN and CDR2 SYDVKM.

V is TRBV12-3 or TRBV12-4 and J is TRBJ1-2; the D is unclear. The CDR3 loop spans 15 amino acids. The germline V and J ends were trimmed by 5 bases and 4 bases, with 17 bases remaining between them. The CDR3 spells CASSAGTLGFYGYTF. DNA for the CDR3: TGTGCCAGCAGTGCCGGCACCCTAGGATTCTATGGCTACACCTTC.

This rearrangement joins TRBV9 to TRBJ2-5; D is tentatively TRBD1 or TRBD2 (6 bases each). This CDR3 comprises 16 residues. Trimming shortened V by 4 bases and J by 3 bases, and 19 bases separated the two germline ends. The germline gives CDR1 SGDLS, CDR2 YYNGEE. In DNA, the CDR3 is TGTGCCAGCAGCCCTAGAGGGGGGCTCGGAGAAGAGACCCAGTACTTC. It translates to CASSPRGGLGEETQYF.

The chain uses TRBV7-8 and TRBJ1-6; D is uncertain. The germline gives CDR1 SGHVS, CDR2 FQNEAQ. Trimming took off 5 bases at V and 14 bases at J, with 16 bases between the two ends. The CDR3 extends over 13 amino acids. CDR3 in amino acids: CASSEGRSVSLHF. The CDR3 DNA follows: TGTGCCAGCAGCGAAGGACGGAGTGTATCCCTCCACTTT. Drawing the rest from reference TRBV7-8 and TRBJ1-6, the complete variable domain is GAGVSQSPRYKVAKRGQDVALRCDPISGHVSLFWYQQALGQGPEFLTYFQNEAQLDKSGLPSDRFFAERPEGSVSTLKIQRTQQEDSAVYLCASSEGRSVSLHFGNGTRLTVT.

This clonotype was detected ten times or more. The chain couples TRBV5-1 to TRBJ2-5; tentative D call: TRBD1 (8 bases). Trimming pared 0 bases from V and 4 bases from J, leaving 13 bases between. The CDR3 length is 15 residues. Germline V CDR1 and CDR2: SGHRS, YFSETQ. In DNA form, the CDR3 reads TGCGCCAGCAGCTTGGTTACAGGGGGGGCAGAGACCCAGTACTTC. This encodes CASSLVTGGAETQYF.

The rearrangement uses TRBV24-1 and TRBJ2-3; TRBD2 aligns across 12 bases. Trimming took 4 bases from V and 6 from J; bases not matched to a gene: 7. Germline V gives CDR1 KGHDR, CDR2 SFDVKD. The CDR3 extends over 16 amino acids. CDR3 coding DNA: TGTGCCACCAGTGACCCCGGGACTAGCGGGTCGGATACGCAGTATTTT. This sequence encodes CATSDPGTSGSDTQYF.

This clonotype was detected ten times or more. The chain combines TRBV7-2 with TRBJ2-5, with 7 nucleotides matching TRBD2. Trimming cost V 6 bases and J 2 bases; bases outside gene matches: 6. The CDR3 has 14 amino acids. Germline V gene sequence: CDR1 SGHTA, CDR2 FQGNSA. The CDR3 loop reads CASSFQRGQETQYF. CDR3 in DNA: TGTGCCAGCAGTTTCCAGCGGGGTCAAGAGACCCAGTACTTC.

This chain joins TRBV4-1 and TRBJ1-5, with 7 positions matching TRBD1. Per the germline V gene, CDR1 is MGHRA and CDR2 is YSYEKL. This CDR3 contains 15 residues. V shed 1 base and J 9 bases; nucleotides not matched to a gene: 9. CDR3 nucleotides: TGCGCCAGCAGCCAAGGACAGGGCACGTCTTGGCCCCAGCATTTT. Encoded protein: CASSQGQGTSWPQHF.

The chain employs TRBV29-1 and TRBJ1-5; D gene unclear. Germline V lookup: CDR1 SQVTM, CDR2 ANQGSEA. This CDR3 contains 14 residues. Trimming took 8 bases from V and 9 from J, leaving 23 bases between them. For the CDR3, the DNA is TGCAGCACTCGGCAACGTGCCGGGGATGGGCCCCAGCATTTT. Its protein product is CSTRQRAGDGPQHF.

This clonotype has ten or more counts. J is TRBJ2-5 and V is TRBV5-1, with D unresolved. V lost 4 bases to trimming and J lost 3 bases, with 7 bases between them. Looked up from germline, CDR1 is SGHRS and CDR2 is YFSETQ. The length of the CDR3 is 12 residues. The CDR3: CASSPSEETQYF. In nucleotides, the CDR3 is TGCGCCAGCAGCCCCTCGGAAGAGACCCAGTACTTC.

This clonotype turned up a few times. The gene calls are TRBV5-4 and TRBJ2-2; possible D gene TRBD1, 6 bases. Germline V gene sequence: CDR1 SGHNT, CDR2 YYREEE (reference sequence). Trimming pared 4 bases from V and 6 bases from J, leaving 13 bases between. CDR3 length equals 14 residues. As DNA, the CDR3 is TGTGCCAGCAGCCCCAACAGGGTCCCCGGGGAGCTGTTTTTT. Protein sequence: CASSPNRVPGELFF.

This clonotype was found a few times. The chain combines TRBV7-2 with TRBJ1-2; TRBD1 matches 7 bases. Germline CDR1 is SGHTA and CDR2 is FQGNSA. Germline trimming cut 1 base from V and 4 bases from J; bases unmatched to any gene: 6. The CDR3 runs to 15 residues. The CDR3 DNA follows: TGTGCCAGCAGCTTAGAAGGGACAGCGATCTATGGCTACACCTTC. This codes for CASSLEGTAIYGYTF. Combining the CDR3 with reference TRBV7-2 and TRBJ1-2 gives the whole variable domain GAGVSQSPSNKVTEKGKDVELRCDPISGHTALYWYRQSLGQGLEFLIYFQGNSAPDKSGLPSDRFSAERTGGSVSTLTIQRTQQEDSAVYLCASSLEGTAIYGYTFGSGTRLTVV.

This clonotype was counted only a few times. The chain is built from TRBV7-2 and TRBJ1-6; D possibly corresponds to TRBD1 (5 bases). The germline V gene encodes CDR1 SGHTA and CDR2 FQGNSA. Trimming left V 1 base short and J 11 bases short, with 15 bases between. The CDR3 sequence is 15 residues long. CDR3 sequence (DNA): TGTGCCAGCAGCTTAGTACAGACTGGGGCGGCACCCCTCCACTTT. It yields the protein CASSLVQTGAAPLHF.

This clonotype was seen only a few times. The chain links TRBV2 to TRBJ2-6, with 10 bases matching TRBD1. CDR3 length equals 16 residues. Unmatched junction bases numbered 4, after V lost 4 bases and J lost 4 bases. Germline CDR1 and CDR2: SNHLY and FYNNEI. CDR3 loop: CASSGQGATGANVLTF. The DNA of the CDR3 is TGTGCCAGCAGTGGACAGGGGGCGACGGGGGCCAACGTCCTGACTTTC.